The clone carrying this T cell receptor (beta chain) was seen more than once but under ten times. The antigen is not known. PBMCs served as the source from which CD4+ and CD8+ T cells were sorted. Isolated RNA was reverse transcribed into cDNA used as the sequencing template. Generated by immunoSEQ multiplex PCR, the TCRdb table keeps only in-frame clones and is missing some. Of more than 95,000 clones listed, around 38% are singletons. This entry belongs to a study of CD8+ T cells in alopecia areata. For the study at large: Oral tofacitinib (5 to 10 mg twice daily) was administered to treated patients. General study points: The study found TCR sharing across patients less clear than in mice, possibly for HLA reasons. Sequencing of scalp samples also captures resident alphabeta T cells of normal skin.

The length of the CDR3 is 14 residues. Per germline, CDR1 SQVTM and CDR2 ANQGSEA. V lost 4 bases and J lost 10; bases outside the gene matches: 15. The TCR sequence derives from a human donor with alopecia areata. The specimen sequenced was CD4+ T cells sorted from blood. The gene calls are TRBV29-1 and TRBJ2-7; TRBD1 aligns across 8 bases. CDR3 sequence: CSVVDRAQGAGQYF. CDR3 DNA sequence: TGCAGCGTTGTCGATCGGGCCCAGGGGGCCGGACAGTACTTC.